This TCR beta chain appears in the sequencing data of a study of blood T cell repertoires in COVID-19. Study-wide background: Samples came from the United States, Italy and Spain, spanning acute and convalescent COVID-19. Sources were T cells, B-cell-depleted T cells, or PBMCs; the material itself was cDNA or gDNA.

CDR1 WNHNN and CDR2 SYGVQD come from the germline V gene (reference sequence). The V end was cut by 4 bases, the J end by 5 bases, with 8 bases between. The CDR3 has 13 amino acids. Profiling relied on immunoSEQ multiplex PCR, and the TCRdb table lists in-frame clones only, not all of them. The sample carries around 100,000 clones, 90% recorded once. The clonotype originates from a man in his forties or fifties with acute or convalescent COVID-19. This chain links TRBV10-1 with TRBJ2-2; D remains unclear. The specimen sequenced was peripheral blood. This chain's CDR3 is CASSGLMTGELFF. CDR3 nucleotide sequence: TGCGCCAGCAGTGGACTTATGACCGGGGAGCTGTTTTTT.